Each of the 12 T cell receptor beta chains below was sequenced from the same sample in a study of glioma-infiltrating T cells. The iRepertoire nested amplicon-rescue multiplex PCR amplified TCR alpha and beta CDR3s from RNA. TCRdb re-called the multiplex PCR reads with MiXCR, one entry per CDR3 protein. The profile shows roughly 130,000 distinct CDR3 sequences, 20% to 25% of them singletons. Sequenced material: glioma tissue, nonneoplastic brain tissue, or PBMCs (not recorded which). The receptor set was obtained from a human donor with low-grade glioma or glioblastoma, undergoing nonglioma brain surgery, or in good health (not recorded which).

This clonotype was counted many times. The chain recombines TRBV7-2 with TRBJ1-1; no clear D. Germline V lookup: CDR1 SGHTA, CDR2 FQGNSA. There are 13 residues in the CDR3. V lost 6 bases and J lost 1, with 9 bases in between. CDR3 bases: TGTGCCAGCAGTCTGGCCCCGAACACTGAAGCTTTCTTT. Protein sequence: CASSLAPNTEAFF.

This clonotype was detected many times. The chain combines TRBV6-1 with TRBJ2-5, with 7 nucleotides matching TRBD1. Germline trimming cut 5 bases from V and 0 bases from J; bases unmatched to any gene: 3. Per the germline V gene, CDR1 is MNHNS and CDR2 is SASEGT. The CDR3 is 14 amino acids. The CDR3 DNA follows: TGTGCCAGCAGTACCACAGGGGACCAAGAGACCCAGTACTTC. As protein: CASSTTGDQETQYF.

CDR3 sequence: CASRSLITAGELFF. As DNA, the CDR3 is TGTGCCAGCCGTTCCCTCATCACCGCCGGGGAGCTGTTTTTT. This sequence joins TRBV2 and TRBJ2-2; D remains ambiguous. CDR1 SNHLY and CDR2 FYNNEI come from the germline V gene. The CDR3 loop spans 14 amino acids. The V and J ends lost 8 bases and 6 bases respectively, with 16 bases between them.

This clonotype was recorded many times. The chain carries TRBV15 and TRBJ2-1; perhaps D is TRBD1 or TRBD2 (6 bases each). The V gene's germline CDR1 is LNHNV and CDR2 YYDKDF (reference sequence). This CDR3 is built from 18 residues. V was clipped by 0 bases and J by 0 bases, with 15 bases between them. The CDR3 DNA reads TGTGCCACCAGCAGAGATCCGGGGGCTTCGAGCTCCTACAATGAGCAGTTCTTC. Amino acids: CATSRDPGASSSYNEQFF.

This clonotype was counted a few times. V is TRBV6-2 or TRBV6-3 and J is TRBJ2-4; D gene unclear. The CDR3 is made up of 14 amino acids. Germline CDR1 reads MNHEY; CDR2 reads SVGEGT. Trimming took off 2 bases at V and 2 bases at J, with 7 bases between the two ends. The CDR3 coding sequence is TGTGCCAGCAGTTACGTCGGATCCAAAAACATTCAGTACTTC. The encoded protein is CASSYVGSKNIQYF.

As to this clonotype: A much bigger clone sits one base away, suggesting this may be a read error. This chain's CDR3 is CASGLQGYEQYV. The CDR3 bases are TGTGCCAGCGGTTTACAGGGGTACGAGCAGTACGTC. This chain uses TRBV6-9 with TRBJ2-7; 7 bases agree with TRBD1. The CDR3 contains 12 residues. Trimming took 8 bases from V and 4 from J; bases not matched to a gene: 5. Germline V lookup: CDR1 MNHGY, CDR2 SVAAGI.

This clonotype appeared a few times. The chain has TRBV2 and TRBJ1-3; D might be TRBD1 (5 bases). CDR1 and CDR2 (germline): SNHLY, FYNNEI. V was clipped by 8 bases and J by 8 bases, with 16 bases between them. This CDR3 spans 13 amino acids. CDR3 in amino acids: CASRGASKDTIYF. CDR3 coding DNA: TGTGCCAGCCGAGGGGCCTCAAAAGACACCATATATTTT.

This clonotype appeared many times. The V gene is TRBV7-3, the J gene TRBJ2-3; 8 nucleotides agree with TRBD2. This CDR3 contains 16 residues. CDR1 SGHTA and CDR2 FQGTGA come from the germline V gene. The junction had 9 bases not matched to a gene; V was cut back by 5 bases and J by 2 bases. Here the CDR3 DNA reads TGTGCCAGCAGCGTCCAATCGGGGGGGAACACAGATACGCAGTATTTT. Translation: CASSVQSGGNTDTQYF.

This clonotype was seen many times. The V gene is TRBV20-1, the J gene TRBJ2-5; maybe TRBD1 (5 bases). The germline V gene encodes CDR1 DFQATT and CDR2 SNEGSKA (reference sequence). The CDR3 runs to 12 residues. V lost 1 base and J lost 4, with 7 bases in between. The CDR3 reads CSARAGRETQYF. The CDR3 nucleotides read TGCAGTGCTAGAGCAGGGCGAGAGACCCAGTACTTC.

CDR3 sequence (DNA): TGTGCCAGCAGGTCAACGGGGGAGCCTAGCACAGATACGCAGTATTTT. This sequence encodes CASRSTGEPSTDTQYF. The chain recombines TRBV6-1 with TRBJ2-3, with D perhaps matching TRBD2 (6 bases). Germline V gene lookup returns CDR1 MNHNS and CDR2 SASEGT. The V end was cut by 6 bases, the J end by 0 bases, with 16 bases between. This CDR3 contains 16 residues.

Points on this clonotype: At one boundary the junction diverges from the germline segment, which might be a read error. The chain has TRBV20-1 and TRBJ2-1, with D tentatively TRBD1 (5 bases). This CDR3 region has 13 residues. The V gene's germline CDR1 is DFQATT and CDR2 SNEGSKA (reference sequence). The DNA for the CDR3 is TGCAGTGCTAGAGTGCCAGGGTTTAATGAGCATTTCTTC. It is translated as CSARVPGFNEHFF.

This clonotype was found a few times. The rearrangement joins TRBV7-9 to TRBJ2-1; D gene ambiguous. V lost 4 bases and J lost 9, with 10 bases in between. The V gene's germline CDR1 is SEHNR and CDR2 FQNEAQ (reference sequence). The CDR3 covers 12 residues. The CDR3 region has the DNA TGTGCCAGCAGCTGGGAAGACCCTGAGCAGTTCTTC. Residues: CASSWEDPEQFF. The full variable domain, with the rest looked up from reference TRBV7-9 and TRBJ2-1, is DTGVSQNPRHKITKRGQNVTFRCDPISEHNRLYWYRQTLGQGPEFLTYFQNEAQLEKSRLLSDRFSAERPKGSFSTLEIQRTEQGDSAMYLCASSWEDPEQFFGPGTRLTVL.